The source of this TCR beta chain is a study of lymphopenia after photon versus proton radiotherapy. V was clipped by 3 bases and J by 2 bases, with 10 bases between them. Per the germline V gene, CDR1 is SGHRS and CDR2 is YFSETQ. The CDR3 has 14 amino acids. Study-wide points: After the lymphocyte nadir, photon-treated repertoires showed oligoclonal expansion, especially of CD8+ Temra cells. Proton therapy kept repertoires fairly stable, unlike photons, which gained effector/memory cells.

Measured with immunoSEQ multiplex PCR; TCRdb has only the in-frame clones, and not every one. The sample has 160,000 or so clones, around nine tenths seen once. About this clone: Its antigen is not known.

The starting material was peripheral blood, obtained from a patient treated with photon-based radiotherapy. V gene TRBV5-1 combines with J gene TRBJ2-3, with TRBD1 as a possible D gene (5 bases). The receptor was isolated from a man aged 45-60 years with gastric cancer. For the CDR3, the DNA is TGCGCCAGCAGCTCAGACAGCTTCACAGATACGCAGTATTTT. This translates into CASSSDSFTDTQYF.